The 18 T cell receptor beta chains below were found in one sample sequenced in a study of T cell repertoires in cytomegalovirus infection. For these TCRs, the target antigens are not known. MiXCR, run by TCRdb on the reads, gives a single entry per CDR3 protein. The sample contains tens of thousands of distinct CDR3 sequences, 20% of which appear only once. Sequencing was carried out using PBMCs, sequenced either directly or after in vitro stimulation (not recorded which). All receptors come from a human donor in good health (CMV status not recorded). Some clones in this sample may be carry-over from other donors' samples.

This clonotype was seen a handful of times. This chain links TRBV6-6 with TRBJ1-2; no firm D call. The CDR3 loop spans 14 amino acids. From germline, CDR1 is MNHNY and CDR2 SVGAGI (reference sequence). V was clipped by 5 bases and J by 7 bases, with 17 bases between them. CDR3 in amino acids: CASSQDPRSGGYTF. The CDR3, as DNA: TGTGCCAGCAGTCAGGACCCGCGGTCTGGTGGCTACACCTTC.

J is TRBJ2-5 and V is TRBV12-3 or TRBV12-4; possibly TRBD2 for D (6 bases). The CDR3 is made up of 14 amino acids. Trimming took off 3 bases at V and 2 bases at J, with 10 bases between the two ends. CDR3 sequence (DNA): TGTGCCAGCAGTTTCGCGGGGCGGCAAGAGACCCAGTACTTC. Amino acid sequence: CASSFAGRQETQYF.

This clonotype was seen ten or more times. V usage is TRBV6-2 or TRBV6-3 and J usage is TRBJ2-3; 8 nucleotides line up with TRBD2. Trimming removed 5 bases from V and 4 bases from J; junction bases left unmatched: 8. The germline V gene encodes CDR1 MNHEY and CDR2 SVGEGT. The CDR3 covers 15 residues. CDR3 residues: CASSASGSRPDTQYF. The CDR3, as DNA: TGTGCCAGCAGTGCAAGCGGGAGCCGCCCAGATACGCAGTATTTT.

There are many counts of this clonotype. This rearrangement joins TRBV5-4 to TRBJ2-1; 7 bases match TRBD2. CDR1 and CDR2 (germline): SGHNT, YYREEE (reference sequence). The trim removed 4 bases at V and 0 bases at J, leaving 7 bases unmatched. The CDR3 has 16 residues. The CDR3 DNA is TGTGCCAGCAGCCCTAGCGGAGAGCTCTCCTACAATGAGCAGTTCTTC. Amino acids: CASSPSGELSYNEQFF.

This clonotype was observed a handful of times. The genes are TRBV7-9 and TRBJ2-2; no definite D call. Germline lookup yields CDR1 SEHNR and CDR2 FQNEAQ (reference sequence). V lost 1 base and J lost 5, with 20 bases in between. The CDR3 runs to 18 residues. The CDR3 DNA sequence: TGTGCCAGCAGCTTAGGAGGTGGCAGACGGGCCGGGACCGGGGAGCTGTTTTTT. Encoded protein: CASSLGGGRRAGTGELFF.

In this sample, this clonotype turned up a few times. The V call is TRBV6-1, the J call TRBJ1-5, with D uncertain. CDR1 and CDR2 (germline): MNHNS, SASEGT. With 6 bases removed from V and 0 bases from J, the gap between germline ends came to 9 bases. The CDR3 consists of 14 residues. CDR3 bases: TGTGCCAGCAGCCCGACGGATAGCAATCAGCCCCAGCATTTT. Its translation is CASSPTDSNQPQHF.

This clonotype has at least ten counts. The chain combines TRBV11-3 with TRBJ2-1; 9 bases are a match to TRBD2. Germline assignment: CDR1 SGHNT and CDR2 YENEEA. Losses at the gene ends were 3 bases for V and 2 bases for J; bases not matched to a gene: 2. The CDR3 runs to 15 residues. The CDR3: CASSLRGGPYNEQFF. DNA for the CDR3: TGTGCCAGCAGCTTGCGGGGGGGCCCCTACAATGAGCAGTTCTTC.

The rearrangement uses TRBV20-1 and TRBJ2-1, with 8 bases lining up with TRBD1. The CDR3 is 13 amino acids. Per the germline V gene, CDR1 is DFQATT and CDR2 is SNEGSKA (reference sequence). V lost 6 bases to trimming and J lost 8 bases; unmatched junction nucleotides: 9. The CDR3 loop reads CSAKTGVDDEQFF. CDR3 in DNA: TGCAGTGCCAAGACAGGGGTGGACGATGAGCAGTTCTTC.

The chain has TRBV11-2 and TRBJ2-7; the D call may be TRBD1 or TRBD2 (5 bases each). V shed 5 bases and J shed 2 bases, with 13 bases lying between them. Per the germline V gene, CDR1 is SGHAT and CDR2 is FQNNGV. CDR3 length: 14 residues. The CDR3 nucleotides read TGTGCCAGCAGCCACGGGACGGAGACCTACGAGCAGTACTTC. As protein: CASSHGTETYEQYF.

This clonotype was recorded at least ten times. The chain has TRBV12-3 or TRBV12-4 and TRBJ2-7; tentative D call: TRBD2 (6 bases). The V end was cut by 3 bases, the J end by 6 bases, with 15 bases between. The CDR3 extends over 14 amino acids. The CDR3 DNA reads TGTGCCAGCAGTTTCTCTCGGAGGGCCCCCGAGCAGTACTTC. It codes for CASSFSRRAPEQYF.

In this sample, this clonotype turned up a few times. The rearrangement uses TRBV2 and TRBJ2-7, with D maybe TRBD1 (5 bases). Trimming left V 6 bases short and J 2 bases short, with 11 bases between. The CDR3 has 13 amino acids. CDR1 is SNHLY, CDR2 FYNNEI, per germline. This CDR3 reads CASRTDTTYEQYF. In DNA form, the CDR3 reads TGTGCCAGCAGAACGGACACCACCTACGAGCAGTACTTC.

V gene TRBV20-1 combines with J gene TRBJ2-1, with 7 bases that match TRBD1. The CDR3 runs 14 residues. CDR1 is DFQATT and CDR2 is SNEGSKA in the germline V gene (reference sequence). V gave up 1 base and J gave up 12 bases; unmatched junction bases: 12. CDR3 sequence reads: CSARVGGTGKVQFF. In DNA form, the CDR3 reads TGCAGTGCTAGAGTAGGGGGCACGGGGAAGGTGCAGTTCTTC.

This clonotype was counted a single time. This chain links TRBV7-6 with TRBJ1-1; 7 nucleotides agree with TRBD1. This CDR3 region has 15 residues. V lost 0 bases to trimming and J lost 6 bases; unmatched junction nucleotides: 7. Germline CDR1 is SGHVS and CDR2 is FNYEAQ. CDR3: CASSLAETGLPEAFF. As DNA, the CDR3 is TGTGCCAGCAGCTTAGCTGAGACAGGGCTTCCTGAAGCTTTCTTT. The whole variable domain, filled in from reference TRBV7-6 and TRBJ1-1, reads GAGVSQSPRYKVTKRGQDVALRCDPISGHVSLYWYRQALGQGPEFLTYFNYEAQQDKSGLPNDRFSAERPEGSISTLTIQRTEQRDSAMYRCASSLAETGLPEAFFGQGTRLTVV.

The J gene is TRBJ1-1, the V gene TRBV12-3 or TRBV12-4, with D hard to call. The CDR3 sequence is 12 residues long. The V end was cut by 3 bases, the J end by 6 bases, with 8 bases between. The CDR3 bases are TGTGCCAGCAGTTTTATGTGGGCTGAAGCTTTCTTT. Translation gives CASSFMWAEAFF.

The rearrangement uses TRBV20-1 and TRBJ1-2; possibly TRBD1 for D (6 bases). From germline, CDR1 is DFQATT and CDR2 SNEGSKA (reference sequence). V lost 8 bases and J lost 5, with 15 bases in between. The CDR3 covers 12 residues. CDR3 region: CSPDRRGYGYTF. The DNA for the CDR3 is TGCAGTCCTGACAGGAGGGGATATGGCTACACCTTC.

This clonotype was seen at least ten times. The chain joins TRBV11-2 to TRBJ2-1, with D possibly matching TRBD2 (5 bases). The germline V and J ends were trimmed by 4 bases and 0 bases, with 7 bases remaining between them. Germline-derived CDR1 and CDR2 are SGHAT and FQNNGV. The CDR3 loop spans 14 amino acids. CDR3 coding DNA: TGTGCCAGCAGCTCTCTAGCCTCCTACAATGAGCAGTTCTTC. Its translation: CASSSLASYNEQFF.

J is TRBJ2-7 and V is TRBV9, with 8 bases matching TRBD2. Trimming at V came to 0 bases and at J to 4 bases, leaving 6 bases not matched to a gene. Looked up from germline, CDR1 is SGDLS and CDR2 is YYNGEE. This CDR3 has 15 residues. The CDR3 spells CASSVGGTREYEQYF. In DNA, the CDR3 is TGTGCCAGCAGCGTAGGGGGGACTAGGGAGTACGAGCAGTACTTC.

This clonotype appeared a few times. The chain is built from TRBV7-6 and TRBJ2-2; 10 nucleotides align to TRBD2. The V gene end was trimmed by 4 bases and the J gene end by 3 bases; junction bases not matched to a gene: 8. The CDR3 totals 17 residues. Germline V CDR1 and CDR2: SGHVS, FNYEAQ. The CDR3 bases are TGTGCCAGCAGCTCCGGAAGCGGGAGGGGGGACACCGGGGAGCTGTTTTTT. Its translation: CASSSGSGRGDTGELFF. The full variable domain, its missing parts supplied by reference TRBV7-6 and TRBJ2-2, is GAGVSQSPRYKVTKRGQDVALRCDPISGHVSLYWYRQALGQGPEFLTYFNYEAQQDKSGLPNDRFSAERPEGSISTLTIQRTEQRDSAMYRCASSSGSGRGDTGELFFGEGSRLTVL.